Given below is one T cell receptor (beta chain) in context. The data originate from a study of control samples from healthy donors and cancer patients. Germline CDR1 and CDR2: MRHNA and SNTAGT. V lost 3 bases to trimming and J lost 0 bases, with 9 bases between them. This CDR3 comprises 14 residues. Clones were read by immunoSEQ multiplex PCR, and TCRdb kept only the in-frame ones, dropping some. Its table lists around 190,000 clones. This TCR derives from a woman in her twenties or thirties in good health. The chain links TRBV6-4 to TRBJ2-7; D is possibly TRBD1 (6 bases). The sample consisted of blood. CDR3 protein: CASSEGTNSYEQYF. The CDR3, as DNA: TGTGCCAGCAGTGAGGGGACAAACTCCTACGAGCAGTACTTC.